These 9 T cell receptor beta chains share one sample of origin, sequenced in a study of cytotoxic CD8 clonotypes in ibrutinib-treated CLL. TCRdb keeps only in-frame clones here, not all; method: immunoSEQ multiplex PCR. Altogether some 120,000 clones are present, around four fifths being singletons, with the ten largest covering about 3.3%. The input for sequencing was PBMCs, taken after 24 months of ibrutinib treatment. These receptors came from a human donor with chronic lymphocytic leukemia.

V and J are TRBV10-3 and TRBJ1-3; 9 bases are shared with TRBD1. Germline loops: CDR1 ENHRY, CDR2 SYGVKD. The ends lost 2 bases at V and 6 bases at J; junction bases unmatched: 8. CDR3 size: 16 residues. In DNA, the CDR3 is TGTGCCATCAGTGAGCGAGCAGACAGGGGGGTAAACACCATATATTTT. This sequence encodes CAISERADRGVNTIYF.

This chain connects TRBV6-1 to TRBJ2-7; 8 positions match TRBD1. V lost 1 base to trimming and J lost 4 bases; unmatched junction nucleotides: 6. Germline V gene lookup returns CDR1 MNHNS and CDR2 SASEGT. CDR3 length equals 15 residues. This CDR3 reads CASSEGTGNIYEQYF. The CDR3 DNA follows: TGTGCCAGCAGTGAAGGGACAGGGAACATATACGAGCAGTACTTC.

V usage is TRBV4-1 and J usage is TRBJ2-7; D call uncertain. The CDR3 has 11 residues. The germline gives CDR1 MGHRA, CDR2 YSYEKL. With 3 bases removed from V and 4 bases from J, the gap between germline ends came to 4 bases. The CDR3 coding sequence is TGCGCCAGCAGCCACCTTTACGAGCAGTACTTC. This sequence encodes CASSHLYEQYF.

The chain employs TRBV4-1 and TRBJ2-1, with D hard to call. Germline V lookup: CDR1 MGHRA, CDR2 YSYEKL. V was clipped by 0 bases and J by 5 bases, with 20 bases between them. The length of the CDR3 is 18 residues. The DNA for the CDR3 is TGCGCCAGCAGCCAAGATCTCTCTGGACCCGCCCCACACAATGAGCAGTTCTTC. Translating gives CASSQDLSGPAPHNEQFF.

The chain uses TRBV28 and TRBJ2-5; 8 bases match TRBD2. Germline CDR1 reads MDHEN; CDR2 reads SYDVKM. V trimming: 2 bases; J trimming: 5 bases; junction bases outside the gene matches: 4. The CDR3 extends over 14 amino acids. CDR3 sequence (DNA): TGTGCCAGCAGTTTACGGGGGGGCCGGGAGACCCAGTACTTC. Amino acids: CASSLRGGRETQYF. Variable domain in full (rest from reference TRBV28 and TRBJ2-5): DVKVTQSSRYLVKRTGEKVFLECVQDMDHENMFWYRQDPGLGLRLIYFSYDVKMKEKGDIPEGYSVSREKKERFSLILESASTNQTSMYLCASSLRGGRETQYFGPGTRLLVL.

The rearrangement joins TRBV6-1 to TRBJ2-5; 11 bases align to TRBD2. Germline V gene sequence: CDR1 MNHNS, CDR2 SASEGT. This CDR3 contains 15 residues. Unmatched junction bases numbered 7, after V lost 8 bases and J lost 2 bases. This CDR3 reads CASSLAGGLQETQYF. Written as DNA, the CDR3 is TGTGCCAGCTCCCTAGCGGGGGGCTTACAAGAGACCCAGTACTTC.

The chain uses TRBV7-2 and TRBJ2-7; D possibly uses TRBD1 or TRBD2 (5 bases each). This CDR3 contains 12 residues. V was cut by 8 bases and J by 3 bases, with 11 bases left in between. Germline CDR1 reads SGHTA; CDR2 reads FQGNSA. CDR3 DNA sequence: TGTGCCAGCGGTAAGAGGGGCTACGAGCAGTACTTC. Its translation: CASGKRGYEQYF. The full variable domain, completed using reference TRBV7-2 and TRBJ2-7, is GAGVSQSPSNKVTEKGKDVELRCDPISGHTALYWYRQSLGQGLEFLIYFQGNSAPDKSGLPSDRFSAERTGGSVSTLTIQRTQQEDSAVYLCASGKRGYEQYFGPGTRLTVT.

The chain uses TRBV28 and TRBJ2-5, with 7 bases that match TRBD1. The length of the CDR3 is 16 residues. Germline V CDR1 and CDR2: MDHEN, SYDVKM. J lost 1 base, V lost 5 bases, and 10 bases had no gene match. As DNA, the CDR3 is TGTGCCAGCAGTCACCGACAGGGAATGGGCCAAGAGACCCAGTACTTC. Its protein is CASSHRQGMGQETQYF.

V is TRBV18 and J is TRBJ2-3; D is undetermined. The V end was cut by 1 base, the J end by 0 bases, with 5 bases between. Germline values: CDR1 KGHSH, CDR2 LQKENI. This CDR3 spans 14 amino acids. CDR3 in amino acids: CASSPLQSTDTQYF. The CDR3 DNA is TGTGCCAGCTCACCACTACAAAGCACAGATACGCAGTATTTT.